These 4 T cell receptor beta chains originate from one sample sequenced in a study of blood T cell repertoires in COVID-19. Sequencing was performed with immunoSEQ multiplex PCR; in TCRdb, only in-frame clones are kept and a portion is missing. Among about 400,000 clones, around 87% were seen once, and the ten largest hold around 3%. The material sequenced was peripheral blood. The receptors were gathered from a human donor in a cohort sampled during active COVID-19.

The CDR3 sequence: CSTRDFYEQYF. Here the CDR3 DNA reads TGCAGCACCCGAGACTTCTACGAGCAGTACTTC. The chain combines TRBV29-1 with TRBJ2-7; D is unclear. CDR1 and CDR2 from the germline V gene are SQVTM and ANQGSEA. The CDR3 has 11 residues. Trimming removed 8 bases from V and 3 bases from J, with 11 bases in between.

This rearrangement joins TRBV3-1 (or the pseudogene TRBV3-2) to TRBJ2-2, with no clear D. Germline V gives CDR1 LGHDT, CDR2 YNNKEL (reference sequence). V was trimmed by 0 bases and J by 3 bases, leaving 8 bases between them. The CDR3 runs to 15 residues. CDR3 nucleotides: TGTGCCAGCAGCCAAGATAGTCGCGACACCGGGGAGCTGTTTTTT. Residues: CASSQDSRDTGELFF.

V usage is TRBV4-1 and J usage is TRBJ2-2, with D possibly being TRBD2 (5 bases). Germline V CDR1 and CDR2: MGHRA, YSYEKL. CDR3 size: 15 residues. V was clipped by 8 bases and J by 5 bases, with 18 bases between them. CDR3 residues: CASGPGSGGTGELFF. The CDR3 bases are TGCGCCAGCGGGCCTGGGTCTGGCGGGACCGGGGAGCTGTTTTTT.

The rearrangement joins TRBV3-1 (or the pseudogene TRBV3-2) to TRBJ1-2, with 7 positions matching TRBD1. CDR3 size: 14 residues. The ends lost 4 bases at V and 6 bases at J; junction bases unmatched: 8. Germline CDR1 and CDR2: LGHDT and YNNKEL (reference sequence). CDR3 DNA sequence: TGTGCCAGCAGCCCCCCCAGGGGGTTGGATGGCTACACCTTC. This gives the protein CASSPPRGLDGYTF.